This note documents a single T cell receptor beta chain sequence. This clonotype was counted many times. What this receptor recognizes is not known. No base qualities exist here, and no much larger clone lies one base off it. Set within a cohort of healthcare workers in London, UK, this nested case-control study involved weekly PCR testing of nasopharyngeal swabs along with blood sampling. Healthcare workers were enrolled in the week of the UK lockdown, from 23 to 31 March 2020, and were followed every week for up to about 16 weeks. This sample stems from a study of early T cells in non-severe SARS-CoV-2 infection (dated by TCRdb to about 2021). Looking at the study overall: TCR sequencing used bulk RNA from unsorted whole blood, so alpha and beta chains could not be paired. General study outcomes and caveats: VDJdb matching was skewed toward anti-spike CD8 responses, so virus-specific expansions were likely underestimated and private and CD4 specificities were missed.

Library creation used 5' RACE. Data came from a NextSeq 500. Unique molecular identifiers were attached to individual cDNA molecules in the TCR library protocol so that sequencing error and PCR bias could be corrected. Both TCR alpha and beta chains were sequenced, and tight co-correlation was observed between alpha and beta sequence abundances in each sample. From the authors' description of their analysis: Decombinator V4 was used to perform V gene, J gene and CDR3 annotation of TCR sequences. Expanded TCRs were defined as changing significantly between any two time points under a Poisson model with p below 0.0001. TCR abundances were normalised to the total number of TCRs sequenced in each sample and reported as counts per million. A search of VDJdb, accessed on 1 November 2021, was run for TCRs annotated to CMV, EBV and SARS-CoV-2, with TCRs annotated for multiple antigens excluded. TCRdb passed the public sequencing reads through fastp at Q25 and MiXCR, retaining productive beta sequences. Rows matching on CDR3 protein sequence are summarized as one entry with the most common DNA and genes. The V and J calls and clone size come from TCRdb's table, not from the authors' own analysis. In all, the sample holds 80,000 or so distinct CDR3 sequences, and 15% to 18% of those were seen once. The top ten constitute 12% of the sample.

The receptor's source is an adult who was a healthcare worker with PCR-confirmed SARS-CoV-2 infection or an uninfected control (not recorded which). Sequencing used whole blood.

The base sequence is TGTGCCAGCAGTTTGACCGGGACAGGAAAATCTTTCCCCTACGAGCAGTACTTC. Protein translation: CASSLTGTGKSFPYEQYF. Recombination linked TRBV28 to TRBJ2-7, with 8 central nucleotides matching TRBD1. Ends trimmed: V by 3 bases, J by 2 bases; bases unmatched to a gene: 15. CDR1 and CDR2 are read off the germline V gene as MDHEN and SYDVKM. The CDR3 runs 18 residues from the cysteine to the phenylalanine. The kept DNA is CDR3 alone, 54 bases in frame from the first base.